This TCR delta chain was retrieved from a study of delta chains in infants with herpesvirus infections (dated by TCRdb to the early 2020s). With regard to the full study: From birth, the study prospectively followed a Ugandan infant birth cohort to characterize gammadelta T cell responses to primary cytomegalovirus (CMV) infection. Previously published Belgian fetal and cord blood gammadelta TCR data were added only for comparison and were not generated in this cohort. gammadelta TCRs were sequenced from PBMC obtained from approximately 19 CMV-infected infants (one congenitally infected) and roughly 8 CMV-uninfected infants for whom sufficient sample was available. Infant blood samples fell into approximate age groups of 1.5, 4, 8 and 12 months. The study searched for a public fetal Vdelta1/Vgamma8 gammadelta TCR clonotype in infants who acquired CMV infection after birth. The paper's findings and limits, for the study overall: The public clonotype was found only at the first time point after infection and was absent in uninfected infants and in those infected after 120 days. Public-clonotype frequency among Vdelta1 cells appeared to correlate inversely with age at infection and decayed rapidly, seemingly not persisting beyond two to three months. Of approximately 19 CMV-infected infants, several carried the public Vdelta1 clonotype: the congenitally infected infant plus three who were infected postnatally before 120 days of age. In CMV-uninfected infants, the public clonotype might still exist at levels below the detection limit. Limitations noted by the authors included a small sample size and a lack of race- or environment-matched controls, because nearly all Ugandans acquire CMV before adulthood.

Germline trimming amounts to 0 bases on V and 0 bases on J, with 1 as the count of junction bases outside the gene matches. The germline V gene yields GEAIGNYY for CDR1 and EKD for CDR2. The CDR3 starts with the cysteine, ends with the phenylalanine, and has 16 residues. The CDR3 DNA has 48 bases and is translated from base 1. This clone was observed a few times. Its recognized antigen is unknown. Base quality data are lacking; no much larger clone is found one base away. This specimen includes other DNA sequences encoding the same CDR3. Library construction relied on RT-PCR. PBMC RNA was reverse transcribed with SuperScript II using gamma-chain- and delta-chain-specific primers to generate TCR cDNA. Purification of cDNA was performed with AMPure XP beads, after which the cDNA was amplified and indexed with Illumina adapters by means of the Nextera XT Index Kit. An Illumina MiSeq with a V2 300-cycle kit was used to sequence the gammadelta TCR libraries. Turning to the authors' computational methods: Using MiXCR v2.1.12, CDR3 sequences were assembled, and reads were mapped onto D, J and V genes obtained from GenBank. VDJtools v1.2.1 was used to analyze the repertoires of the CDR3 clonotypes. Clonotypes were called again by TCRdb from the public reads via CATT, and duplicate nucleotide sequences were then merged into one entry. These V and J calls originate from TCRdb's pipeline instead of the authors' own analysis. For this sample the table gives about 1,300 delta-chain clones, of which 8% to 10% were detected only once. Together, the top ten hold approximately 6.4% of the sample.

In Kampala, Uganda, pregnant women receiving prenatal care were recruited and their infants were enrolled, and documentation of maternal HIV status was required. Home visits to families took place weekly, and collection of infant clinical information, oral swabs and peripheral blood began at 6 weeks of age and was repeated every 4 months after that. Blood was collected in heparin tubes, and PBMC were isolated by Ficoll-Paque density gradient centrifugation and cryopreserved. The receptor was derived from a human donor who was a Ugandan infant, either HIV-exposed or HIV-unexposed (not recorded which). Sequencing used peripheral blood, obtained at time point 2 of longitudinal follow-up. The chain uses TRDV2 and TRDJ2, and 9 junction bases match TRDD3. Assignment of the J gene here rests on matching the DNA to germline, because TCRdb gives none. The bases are TGTGCCTGTGACACCGTGGGGGATACTTTGACAGCACAACTCTTCTTT. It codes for CACDTVGDTLTAQLFF.